The 23 T cell receptor beta chains below come from one sample, sequenced in a study of T-cell memory formation after mild COVID-19. TCRdb called the 5' RACE reads again in MiXCR, with one record for every CDR3 protein. The sample has 550,000 to 700,000 distinct CDR3 sequences, approximately 19% seen once. The sequenced material came from PBMCs or a T cell subset sorted from them (not recorded which). Receptor source: an adult woman who had mild COVID-19 (a few samples of this study predate the infection). Cell type and time point are not known.

V usage is TRBV7-9 and J usage is TRBJ2-1, with D tentatively TRBD1 (6 bases). Germline assignment: CDR1 SEHNR and CDR2 FQNEAQ (reference sequence). This CDR3 has 15 residues. V gave up 1 base and J gave up 8 bases, with 15 bases separating them. CDR3 nucleotide sequence: TGTGCCAGCAGCTTAGAGGGACATCCAAGCGATGAGCAGTTCTTC. Translated, it gives CASSLEGHPSDEQFF.

CDR3 DNA sequence: TGTGCCAGCAGTTACTTCGGGCGGGAGGGATACGAGCAGTACTTC. Encoded protein: CASSYFGREGYEQYF. The chain carries TRBV6-5 and TRBJ2-7; 9 bases align to TRBD2. The CDR3 runs to 15 residues. In germline, CDR1 is MNHEY, CDR2 SVGAGI. Trimming took 1 base from V and 4 from J; bases not matched to a gene: 5.

This clonotype was recorded a few times. This chain joins TRBV24-1 and TRBJ1-5; 9 nucleotides align to TRBD1. This CDR3 spans 15 amino acids. V was clipped by 4 bases and J by 7 bases; unmatched bases: 7. Germline V lookup: CDR1 KGHDR, CDR2 SFDVKD. CDR3 bases: TGTGCCACCAGTGACCCGGGACAGGGCGGGCAGCCCCAGCATTTT. Translating gives CATSDPGQGGQPQHF.

The chain has TRBV2 and TRBJ1-2, with 8 bases aligning to TRBD1. The CDR3 extends over 12 amino acids. CDR1 SNHLY and CDR2 FYNNEI come from the germline V gene. The V segment lost 8 bases and the J segment 7 bases; nucleotides outside the gene matches: 6. The CDR3, as DNA: TGTGCCAGCGGGACAGGACGGCTTGGCTACACCTTC. Protein sequence: CASGTGRLGYTF.

The rearrangement joins TRBV6-1 to TRBJ2-2; perhaps D is TRBD1 or TRBD2 (7 bases each). V was clipped by 8 bases and J by 3 bases, with 13 bases between them. CDR3 length: 14 amino acids. From germline, CDR1 is MNHNS and CDR2 SASEGT. CDR3: CASGGDSYTGELFF. CDR3 bases: TGTGCCAGCGGGGGGGACAGCTACACCGGGGAGCTGTTTTTT.

The chain has TRBV9 and TRBJ2-1; 14 nucleotides match TRBD2. The CDR3 extends over 17 amino acids. Germline CDR1 SGDLS, CDR2 YYNGEE. V lost 3 bases and J lost 7; bases outside the gene matches: 9. This CDR3 reads CASSEGTSGSLGNEQFF. In nucleotides, the CDR3 is TGTGCCAGCAGCGAGGGGACTAGCGGGAGTCTAGGAAATGAGCAGTTCTTC.

In its sample, this clonotype was seen a few times. The V and J genes are TRBV5-1 and TRBJ2-5; D is possibly TRBD1 or TRBD2 (5 bases each). Germline V gene data show CDR1 as SGHRS and CDR2 as YFSETQ. V was cut by 4 bases and J by 4 bases, with 29 bases left in between. CDR3 length: 19 residues. The CDR3 region is CASSGNIINRGLSPETQYF. CDR3 coding DNA: TGCGCCAGCAGCGGGAACATAATTAACCGGGGCCTCAGCCCAGAGACCCAGTACTTC.

This clonotype was observed a few times. V is TRBV2 and J is TRBJ2-5, with D hard to call. The CDR3 spans 14 residues. V gave up 5 bases and J gave up 0 bases, with 10 bases separating them. Germline CDR1 SNHLY, CDR2 FYNNEI. In DNA form, the CDR3 reads TGTGCCAGCAGTCCGTTGGAAGACCAAGAGACCCAGTACTTC. This codes for CASSPLEDQETQYF.

This rearrangement joins TRBV20-1 to TRBJ1-5; 8 bases agree with TRBD1. Germline V gene lookup returns CDR1 DFQATT and CDR2 SNEGSKA (reference sequence). The V segment lost 5 bases and the J segment 3 bases; nucleotides outside the gene matches: 9. There are 15 residues in the CDR3. The CDR3 loop is CSASDRGQYNQPQHF. For the CDR3, the DNA is TGCAGTGCTTCCGACAGGGGTCAGTACAATCAGCCCCAGCATTTT.

V is TRBV7-3 and J is TRBJ2-1, with 8 bases aligning to TRBD1. After removal of 4 bases from V and 10 bases from J, the junction contained 15 bases not matched to a gene. The CDR3 is 16 residues long. Germline V gene sequence: CDR1 SGHTA, CDR2 FQGTGA. CDR3 nucleotides: TGTGCCAGCAGCTCTCAGGGGGCGATCCCCTTGAAAGAGCAGTTCTTC. This codes for CASSSQGAIPLKEQFF.

This clonotype was found a few times. The chain uses TRBV7-9 and TRBJ1-6, with 7 bases matching TRBD1. With 1 base clipped from V and 7 bases from J, the junction kept 4 bases outside the gene matches. The CDR3 runs 15 residues. Germline values: CDR1 SEHNR, CDR2 FQNEAQ (reference sequence). The CDR3 region has the DNA TGTGCCAGCAGCTTAGGAGGGGGCCCAAATTCACCCCTCCACTTT. Protein sequence: CASSLGGGPNSPLHF.

The chain has TRBV4-3 and TRBJ2-6, with 7 positions matching TRBD2. V lost 0 bases and J lost 0; bases outside the gene matches: 17. The CDR3 contains 22 residues. Germline V gene lookup returns CDR1 LGHNA and CDR2 YSLEER. In DNA form, the CDR3 reads TGCGCCAGCAGCCAAGATGGACGCGTTGGGCTAGCGGACCCCTCTGGGGCCAACGTCCTGACTTTC. Protein product: CASSQDGRVGLADPSGANVLTF.

The chain uses TRBV5-1 and TRBJ2-5; 8 bases fit TRBD1. CDR1 is SGHRS and CDR2 is YFSETQ in the germline V gene. This CDR3 contains 16 residues. Germline trimming cut 0 bases from V and 5 bases from J; bases unmatched to any gene: 9. The CDR3 sequence: CASSLADVTGVETQYF. The CDR3 bases are TGCGCCAGCAGCTTGGCCGATGTGACAGGGGTTGAGACCCAGTACTTC.

This clonotype turned up a few times. The V gene is TRBV12-3 or TRBV12-4, the J gene TRBJ2-5; no clear D gene. The CDR3 runs 13 residues. The germline V and J ends were trimmed by 6 bases and 3 bases, with 11 bases remaining between them. The CDR3 coding sequence is TGTGCCAGCAGATCCCTAACGGAAGAGACCCAGTACTTC. This translates into CASRSLTEETQYF.

This clonotype was seen a few times. This chain connects TRBV10-3 to TRBJ1-1, with D maybe TRBD1 (5 bases). The CDR3 has 13 residues. Trimming removed 9 bases from V and 4 bases from J, with 15 bases in between. The V gene's germline CDR1 is ENHRY and CDR2 SYGVKD. CDR3 in amino acids: CAIMGVLGTEAFF. The CDR3 coding sequence is TGTGCCATAATGGGGGTTTTAGGCACTGAAGCTTTCTTT.

This rearrangement joins TRBV6-1 to TRBJ1-5; TRBD1 matches 7 bases. The CDR3 sequence is 15 residues long. V lost 7 bases, J lost 7 bases, and 13 bases stayed unmatched. Germline loops: CDR1 MNHNS, CDR2 SASEGT. The CDR3 reads CASTGRLGGSQPQHF. Here the CDR3 DNA reads TGTGCCAGCACCGGGAGATTAGGGGGCAGCCAGCCCCAGCATTTT.

The J gene is TRBJ2-3, the V gene TRBV2; TRBD2 is a possible D gene (5 bases). The CDR3 covers 15 residues. Germline CDR1 SNHLY, CDR2 FYNNEI. Trimming cost V 4 bases and J 10 bases, with 21 bases left between them. The CDR3 spells CASSVGAGTFSAQYF. CDR3 coding DNA: TGTGCCAGCAGTGTGGGAGCCGGTACCTTCTCAGCGCAGTATTTT. The full variable domain, completed using reference TRBV2 and TRBJ2-3, is EPEVTQTPSHQVTQMGQEVILRCVPISNHLYFYWYRQILGQKVEFLVSFYNNEISEKSEIFDDQFSVERPDGSNFTLKIRSTKLEDSAMYFCASSVGAGTFSAQYFGPGTRLTVL.

A few counts support this clonotype. This chain links TRBV15 with TRBJ2-1; D is ambiguous. Germline V gene sequence: CDR1 LNHNV, CDR2 YYDKDF (reference sequence). The CDR3 is 13 amino acids. Trimming removed 3 bases at V and 1 base at J, with 4 bases between. The CDR3 region has the DNA TGTGCCACCAGCAGTGCATCCTACAATGAGCAGTTCTTC. Encoded protein: CATSSASYNEQFF.

In its sample, this clonotype was seen a few times. Just one base apart from a much larger clone, this may be a read error. V is TRBV11-2 and J is TRBJ1-1, with TRBD1 matching over 8 bases. CDR3 length equals 14 residues. J was trimmed by 5 bases and V by 5 bases; bases with no gene match: 7. The germline V gene has CDR1 SGHAT and CDR2 FQNNGV. CDR3 in DNA: TGTGCCAGCAGCCCCCGGGACAGGAAAACTGAAGCTTTCTTT. Translated: CASSPRDRKTEAFF.

The V gene is TRBV27, the J gene TRBJ1-5; TRBD1 is a possible D gene (6 bases). This CDR3 is built from 16 residues. Germline V lookup: CDR1 MNHEY, CDR2 SMNVEV (reference sequence). With 3 bases removed from V and 1 base from J, the gap between germline ends came to 13 bases. The CDR3 spells CASSFGGPLSNQPQHF. The CDR3 coding sequence is TGTGCCAGCAGTTTCGGGGGGCCCCTGAGCAATCAGCCCCAGCATTTT.

This clonotype was recorded many times. The chain links TRBV3-1 to TRBJ2-2, with 8 bases matching TRBD2. Germline V gene data show CDR1 as LGHDT and CDR2 as YNNKEL (reference sequence). The CDR3 totals 13 residues. V shed 4 bases, J shed 7 bases, and the junction held 2 bases outside the gene matches. As DNA, the CDR3 is TGTGCCAGCAGCCTGGGACTAGGCGGGGAGCTGTTTTTT. Its translation: CASSLGLGGELFF.

The gene calls are TRBV19 and TRBJ1-2, with D uncertain. Between the trimmed V and J ends, which lost 7 bases and 0 bases, there was a span of 12 bases. This CDR3 comprises 14 residues. Germline values: CDR1 LNHDA, CDR2 SQIVND (reference sequence). The chain's CDR3 is CASISRSTNYGYTF. CDR3 sequence (DNA): TGTGCCAGTATCTCGAGGAGCACTAACTATGGCTACACCTTC.

The chain employs TRBV5-1 and TRBJ2-7; no firm D call. Trimming stripped 4 bases from V and 2 bases from J, with 10 bases between. CDR1 SGHRS and CDR2 YFSETQ come from the germline V gene. CDR3 length: 13 residues. This chain's CDR3 is CASSADVAYEQYF. DNA for the CDR3: TGCGCCAGCAGCGCGGACGTAGCCTACGAGCAGTACTTC.